This TCR beta chain was captured by sequencing in a study of cytomegalovirus exposure and HLA in healthy donors. Whole-study results and caveats: Listed as cytomegalovirus-associated were roughly 180 TCR beta chains. Immune exposure was documented only through CMV serostatus. The classifier was said to identify cytomegalovirus status with high specificity and sensitivity. Associated with HLA alleles at 0.05 false discovery rate in a later analysis were 17,000 or so TCR beta sequences.

In the PCR, 60 Vbeta and 13 Jbeta primers were used. Clones were sequenced by immunoSEQ multiplex PCR, and TCRdb holds only the in-frame ones, with some missing. The sample lists 150,000 to 200,000 clones, roughly 79% occurring once. Germline CDR1 and CDR2: LNHDA and SQIVND (reference sequence). The CDR3 runs 15 residues. V was clipped by 4 bases and J by 6 bases; unmatched bases: 7. Comment on this clone: Its antigen is still unknown.

Source material: PBMCs. The clonotype was recovered from a man in his fifties in good health and CMV-seropositive. V usage is TRBV19 and J usage is TRBJ2-2, with 8 bases identical to TRBD2. In nucleotides, the CDR3 is TGTGCCAGTAGTAGGATCGGGGGGGCGGCCGGGGAGCTGTTTTTT. Protein product: CASSRIGGAAGELFF.